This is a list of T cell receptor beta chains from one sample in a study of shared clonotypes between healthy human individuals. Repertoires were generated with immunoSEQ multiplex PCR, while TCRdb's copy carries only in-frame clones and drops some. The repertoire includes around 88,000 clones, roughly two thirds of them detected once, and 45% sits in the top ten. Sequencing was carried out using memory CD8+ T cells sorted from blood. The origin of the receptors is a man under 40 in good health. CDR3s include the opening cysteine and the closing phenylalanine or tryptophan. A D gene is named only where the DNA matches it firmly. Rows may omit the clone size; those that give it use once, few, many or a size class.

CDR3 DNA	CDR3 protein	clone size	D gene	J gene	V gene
TGCGCCAGCAGCTTGGGCGAATTTAGCGGGGCTTCCTACGAGCAGTACTTC	CASSLGEFSGASYEQYF	once	TRBD2	TRBJ2-7	TRBV5-1
TGTGCCAGCAGTGAAGGGACAGGGTTTTCACCCCTCCACTTT	CASSEGTGFSPLHF	.	TRBD1	TRBJ1-6	TRBV6-1
TGTGCCAGCAGCTCAACAGGGGCCACCGCTTCCTACAATGAGCAGTTCTTC	CASSSTGATASYNEQFF	few	TRBD1	TRBJ2-1	TRBV7-3
TGTGCCAGCAGCGAGATTAGTAATGAGCAGCTCTTC	CASSEISNEQLF	.	.	TRBJ2-1	TRBV11-2
TGTGCCAGCAGCTTCGGGACAGAACAAGAGACCCAGTACTTC	CASSFGTEQETQYF	.	TRBD1	TRBJ2-5	TRBV7-6
TGTGCCAGCATCATTTTCGGGCCCACTGAAGCTTTCTTT	CASIIFGPTEAFF	.	.	TRBJ1-1	TRBV2
TGTGCCAGCAGCCGATGGGGGGACACGATCTACGAGCAGTACTTC	CASSRWGDTIYEQYF	.	.	TRBJ2-7	TRBV14
TGTGCCAGCAGTCGCTGGACAGGGGAGGATAGAAACACCATATATTTT	CASSRWTGEDRNTIYF	.	TRBD1	TRBJ1-3	TRBV2
TGTGCCAGCAGTGACAGAGGGAGCACAGATACGCAGTATTTT	CASSDRGSTDTQYF	many	.	TRBJ2-3	TRBV6-4
TGTGCCAGCACCCTTACGGGCGGGACAGGGGGTCAGCCCCAGCATTTT	CASTLTGGTGGQPQHF	.	TRBD1	TRBJ1-5	TRBV7-8
TGCGCCAGCAGCCAAGACCACTGGAACACTGAAGCTTTCTTT	CASSQDHWNTEAFF	.	.	TRBJ1-1	TRBV4-1
TGTGCCAGCTCACCGATCGGGACAGGTGAAAATTCACCCCTCCACTTT	CASSPIGTGENSPLHF	.	TRBD1	TRBJ1-6	TRBV18
TGTGCCATTGCCCGAAGATACGAGCAGTACTTC	CAIARRYEQYF	.	.	TRBJ2-7	TRBV28
TGTGCCGGGACCTCTTGGAACGGGGAGCTGTTTTTT	CAGTSWNGELFF	.	.	TRBJ2-2	TRBV30
TGTGCCAGCAGAAGTCCATATGATGAGATCCAAGAGACCCAGTACTTC	CASRSPYDEIQETQYF	once	.	TRBJ2-5	TRBV7-9
TGTGCCAGCAGCTGCCCTAGCGGGAAAACTTCCTACGAGCAGTACTTC	CASSCPSGKTSYEQYF	few	.	TRBJ2-7	TRBV12-1
TGTGCCAGCAGTTGGGGGGCGACGAACACCGGGGAGCTGTTTTTT	CASSWGATNTGELFF	.	.	TRBJ2-2	TRBV27
TGTGCCAGCAGCTTGTATCTGCAGCCCTCCTACGAGCAGTACTTC	CASSLYLQPSYEQYF	.	.	TRBJ2-7	TRBV5-6
TGTGCCAGCAGCTTGGGCGGCGGGATGGCCAATGAGCAGTTCTTC	CASSLGGGMANEQFF	.	.	TRBJ2-1	TRBV5-8
TGTGCCAGTAGTATGGGGACAGGCCAGCCCCAGCATTTT	CASSMGTGQPQHF	few	TRBD1	TRBJ1-5	TRBV19
TGTGCCAGCAGCCAAGGGTGGAGCTCCTACGAGCAGTACTTC	CASSQGWSSYEQYF	.	.	TRBJ2-7	TRBV14
TGTGCCAGCAGTATCTTCCCACAGTATTTT	CASSIFPQYF	few	.	TRBJ2-3	TRBV27
TGTGCCAGCAGTGTTTTATCCGGGCCAGGGATTGGAAACACCATATATTTT	CASSVLSGPGIGNTIYF	.	.	TRBJ1-3	TRBV2